Given below is one T cell receptor (beta chain) in context. The antigen is undetermined. These data belong to a study of cytomegalovirus exposure and HLA in healthy donors. General study results and limits: The investigators catalogued 160 or so TCR beta chains as cytomegalovirus-associated. Sequencing had likely introduced a cluster of highly shared sequence variants as an artifact. Several of the most significant clusters were apparently associated with common viral pathogens in a later analysis.

The PCR made use of 60 Vbeta and 13 Jbeta primers. TCRdb keeps only in-frame clones here, not all; method: immunoSEQ multiplex PCR. The sample has about 200,000 clones. The origin of this receptor is a man younger than 45 in good health and CMV-seronegative. The sample consisted of PBMCs.

The CDR3 loop reads CACPGGSGGETQYF. The CDR3 nucleotides are TGTGCCTGCCCCGGGGGTAGCGGGGGAGAGACCCAGTACTTC. V usage is TRBV30 and J usage is TRBJ2-5; 9 nucleotides agree with TRBD2. This CDR3 spans 14 amino acids. CDR1 GTSNPN and CDR2 SVGIG come from the germline V gene (reference sequence). V shed 6 bases and J 4 bases; nucleotides not matched to a gene: 9.